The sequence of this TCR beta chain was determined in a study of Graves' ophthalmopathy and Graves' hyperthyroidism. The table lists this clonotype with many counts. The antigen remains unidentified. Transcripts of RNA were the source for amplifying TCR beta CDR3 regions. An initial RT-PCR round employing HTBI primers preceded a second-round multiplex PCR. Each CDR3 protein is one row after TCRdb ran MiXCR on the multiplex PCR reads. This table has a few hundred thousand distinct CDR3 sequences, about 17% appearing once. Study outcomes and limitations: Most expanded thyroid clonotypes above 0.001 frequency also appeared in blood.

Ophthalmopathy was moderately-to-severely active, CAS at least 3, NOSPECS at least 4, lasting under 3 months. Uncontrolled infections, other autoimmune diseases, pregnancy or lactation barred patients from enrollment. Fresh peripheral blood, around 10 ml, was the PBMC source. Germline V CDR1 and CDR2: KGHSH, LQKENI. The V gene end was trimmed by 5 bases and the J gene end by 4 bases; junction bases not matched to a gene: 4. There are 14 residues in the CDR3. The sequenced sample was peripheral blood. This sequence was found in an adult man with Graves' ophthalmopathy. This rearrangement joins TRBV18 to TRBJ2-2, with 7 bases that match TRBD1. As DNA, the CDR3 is TGTGCCAGCTCAATAGGACAGGCCACCGGGGAGCTGTTTTTT. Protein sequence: CASSIGQATGELFF. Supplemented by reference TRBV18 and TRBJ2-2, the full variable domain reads NAGVMQNPRHLVRRRGQEARLRCSPMKGHSHVYWYRQLPEEGLKFMVYLQKENIIDESGMPKERFSAEFPKEGPSILRIQQVVRGDSAAYFCASSIGQATGELFFGEGSRLTVL.